Listed below are T cell receptor beta chains from one sample, sequenced in a study of response to subunit inactivated influenza vaccine. TCRdb independently ran MiXCR on the RT-PCR reads; one entry per CDR3 protein. The profile shows 800,000 to 1,000,000 distinct CDR3 sequences, around 20% of them singletons. The sequencing here drew on PBMCs from blood, taken more than 4 days after vaccination. Source of these receptors: a man aged 45-65 years who received an inactivated influenza vaccine. Each CDR3 is given with its conserved first and last residue. The order of the fields is V gene, CDR3 length, D gene, clone size, J gene, CDR3 protein, CDR3 DNA. The D gene is left open where the match is weak. Some rows mark clone size as missing; the rest say once, few, many or name a class of expanded clone.

v_call: TRBV4-1
cdr3_length: 13
d_call: NA
clone_size: few
j_call: TRBJ1-2
cdr3_aa: CASSQDLSLGYTF
cdr3_nt: TGCGCCAGCAGCCAAGATCTGAGTTTAGGCTACACCTTC

v_call: TRBV20-1
cdr3_length: 17
d_call: NA
clone_size: few
j_call: TRBJ2-1
cdr3_aa: CSARMDVALFSYNEQFF
cdr3_nt: TGCAGTGCTAGAATGGACGTGGCCCTCTTTTCCTACAATGAGCAGTTCTTC

v_call: TRBV27
cdr3_length: 15
d_call: TRBD1
clone_size: NA
j_call: TRBJ1-6
cdr3_aa: CASSHPRQGNSPLHF
cdr3_nt: TGTGCCAGCAGCCACCCCCGACAGGGTAATTCACCCCTCCACTTT

v_call: TRBV7-9
cdr3_length: 12
d_call: NA
clone_size: few
j_call: TRBJ1-4
cdr3_aa: CASSLLEGMLFF
cdr3_nt: TGTGCCAGCAGCTTATTGGAGGGTATGCTGTTTTTT

v_call: TRBV29-1
cdr3_length: 13
d_call: NA
clone_size: NA
j_call: TRBJ1-2
cdr3_aa: CSVTTMGNYGYTF
cdr3_nt: TGCAGCGTAACAACAATGGGAAACTATGGCTACACCTTC

v_call: TRBV15
cdr3_length: 13
d_call: NA
clone_size: NA
j_call: TRBJ1-6
cdr3_aa: CATGGRHNSPLHF
cdr3_nt: TGTGCCACTGGAGGACGGCATAATTCACCCCTCCACTTT

v_call: TRBV27
cdr3_length: 15
d_call: TRBD1
clone_size: NA
j_call: TRBJ2-1
cdr3_aa: CASSFYGTGNNEQFF
cdr3_nt: TGTGCCAGCAGCTTCTACGGGACAGGTAACAATGAGCAGTTCTTC

v_call: TRBV11-2
cdr3_length: 15
d_call: TRBD1
clone_size: NA
j_call: TRBJ2-3
cdr3_aa: CASSFQGAYTDTQYF
cdr3_nt: TGTGCCAGCAGCTTTCAGGGGGCTTACACAGATACGCAGTATTTT

v_call: TRBV7-2
cdr3_length: 13
d_call: NA
clone_size: NA
j_call: TRBJ2-5
cdr3_aa: CASTQGIQETQYF
cdr3_nt: TGTGCCAGCACCCAGGGGATCCAAGAGACCCAGTACTTC

v_call: TRBV12-3/TRBV12-4
cdr3_length: 14
d_call: TRBD1
clone_size: NA
j_call: TRBJ2-7
cdr3_aa: CASKARQGAHEQYF
cdr3_nt: TGTGCCAGCAAGGCCAGACAGGGGGCCCACGAGCAGTACTTC

v_call: TRBV5-1
cdr3_length: 16
d_call: TRBD2
clone_size: few
j_call: TRBJ2-1
cdr3_aa: CASSYYSGGSSNEQFF
cdr3_nt: TGCGCCAGCAGCTACTATAGCGGGGGGTCTTCCAATGAGCAGTTCTTC

v_call: TRBV20-1
cdr3_length: 17
d_call: TRBD2
clone_size: NA
j_call: TRBJ2-5
cdr3_aa: CCARELAGGSIVETQYF
cdr3_nt: TGCTGCGCTAGAGAACTAGCGGGGGGATCTATTGTGGAGACCCAGTACTTC

v_call: TRBV20-1
cdr3_length: 12
d_call: NA
clone_size: few
j_call: TRBJ2-7
cdr3_aa: CSARDRFNEQYF
cdr3_nt: TGCAGTGCTAGAGATCGCTTCAACGAGCAGTACTTC

v_call: TRBV7-2
cdr3_length: 13
d_call: NA
clone_size: NA
j_call: TRBJ2-6
cdr3_aa: CASSFGRANVLTF
cdr3_nt: TGTGCCAGCAGCTTTGGTCGGGCCAACGTCCTGACTTTC

v_call: TRBV20-1
cdr3_length: 14
d_call: NA
clone_size: few
j_call: TRBJ2-7
cdr3_aa: CSARYSGHNYEQYF
cdr3_nt: TGCAGTGCTAGATACTCCGGTCATAACTACGAGCAGTACTTC

v_call: TRBV2
cdr3_length: 13
d_call: NA
clone_size: few
j_call: TRBJ1-5
cdr3_aa: CASGGGVNQPQHF
cdr3_nt: TGTGCCAGCGGTGGAGGGGTCAATCAGCCCCAGCATTTT

v_call: TRBV20-1
cdr3_length: 13
d_call: NA
clone_size: few
j_call: TRBJ2-7
cdr3_aa: CSARDPRFYEQYF
cdr3_nt: TGCAGTGCTAGAGATCCAAGGTTCTACGAGCAGTACTTC

v_call: TRBV20-1
cdr3_length: 14
d_call: TRBD2
clone_size: NA
j_call: TRBJ2-7
cdr3_aa: CSASKREVPYEQYF
cdr3_nt: TGCAGTGCTAGTAAGCGGGAGGTACCCTACGAGCAGTACTTC

v_call: TRBV7-2
cdr3_length: 14
d_call: TRBD2
clone_size: few
j_call: TRBJ2-5
cdr3_aa: CASLRTSGGGTQYF
cdr3_nt: TGTGCCAGCCTCCGGACTAGCGGGGGCGGGACCCAGTACTTC

v_call: TRBV10-3
cdr3_length: 13
d_call: NA
clone_size: few
j_call: TRBJ1-2
cdr3_aa: CAISDASNYGYTF
cdr3_nt: TGTGCCATCAGTGATGCCAGCAACTATGGCTACACCTTC

v_call: TRBV27
cdr3_length: 14
d_call: NA
clone_size: NA
j_call: TRBJ2-7
cdr3_aa: CASSSPPETYEQYF
cdr3_nt: TGTGCCAGCAGTTCCCCTCCGGAAACCTACGAGCAGTACTTC

v_call: TRBV5-6
cdr3_length: 17
d_call: NA
clone_size: NA
j_call: TRBJ2-3
cdr3_aa: CASSLERLSPRTDTQYF
cdr3_nt: TGTGCCAGCAGCTTGGAACGGCTTTCGCCCCGCACAGATACGCAGTATTTT

v_call: TRBV7-9
cdr3_length: 13
d_call: NA
clone_size: few
j_call: TRBJ2-1
cdr3_aa: CASSIRHTDEQFF
cdr3_nt: TGTGCCAGCAGCATTAGACATACCGATGAGCAGTTCTTC

v_call: TRBV4-1
cdr3_length: 13
d_call: NA
clone_size: few
j_call: TRBJ2-1
cdr3_aa: CASSHFGGYEQFF
cdr3_nt: TGCGCCAGCAGCCACTTTGGAGGCTATGAGCAGTTCTTC

v_call: TRBV25-1
cdr3_length: 14
d_call: NA
clone_size: few
j_call: TRBJ2-7
cdr3_aa: CASTGTKDNYEQYF
cdr3_nt: TGTGCCAGCACTGGGACAAAAGATAACTACGAGCAGTACTTC

v_call: TRBV7-9
cdr3_length: 14
d_call: NA
clone_size: few
j_call: TRBJ2-7
cdr3_aa: CASSLGQTDAVQYF
cdr3_nt: TGTGCCAGCAGCTTAGGTCAGACGGACGCGGTGCAGTACTTC

v_call: TRBV4-3
cdr3_length: 15
d_call: TRBD2
clone_size: NA
j_call: TRBJ2-7
cdr3_aa: CASSLQLAESYEQYF
cdr3_nt: TGCGCCAGCAGCCTGCAACTAGCGGAATCCTACGAGCAGTACTTC

v_call: TRBV6-6
cdr3_length: 13
d_call: NA
clone_size: few
j_call: TRBJ2-7
cdr3_aa: CASSATDRYEQYF
cdr3_nt: TGTGCCAGCAGCGCGACAGATCGCTACGAGCAGTACTTC

v_call: TRBV5-1
cdr3_length: 14
d_call: NA
clone_size: NA
j_call: TRBJ2-7
cdr3_aa: CASSFFGTPNEQYF
cdr3_nt: TGCGCCAGCAGCTTCTTCGGGACACCCAACGAGCAGTACTTC

v_call: TRBV15
cdr3_length: 16
d_call: NA
clone_size: few
j_call: TRBJ2-4
cdr3_aa: CATSREPTRGKNIQYF
cdr3_nt: TGTGCCACCAGCAGAGAGCCTACCAGGGGCAAAAACATTCAGTACTTC

v_call: TRBV7-9
cdr3_length: 17
d_call: NA
clone_size: few
j_call: TRBJ1-1
cdr3_aa: CASSLVLGRLRETEAFF
cdr3_nt: TGTGCCAGCAGCTTAGTGTTGGGCAGGCTTAGAGAGACTGAAGCTTTCTTT

v_call: TRBV11-2
cdr3_length: 14
d_call: NA
clone_size: NA
j_call: TRBJ2-5
cdr3_aa: CASSLDNYQETQYF
cdr3_nt: TGTGCCAGCAGCTTAGATAACTACCAAGAGACCCAGTACTTC

v_call: TRBV20-1
cdr3_length: 13
d_call: NA
clone_size: few
j_call: TRBJ1-1
cdr3_aa: CSASERGNTEAFF
cdr3_nt: TGCAGTGCTAGTGAACGTGGGAACACTGAAGCTTTCTTT

v_call: TRBV12-3/TRBV12-4
cdr3_length: 14
d_call: TRBD1
clone_size: NA
j_call: TRBJ2-1
cdr3_aa: CASSRDRGFGEQFF
cdr3_nt: TGTGCCAGCAGCCGGGACAGGGGGTTTGGTGAGCAGTTCTTC

v_call: TRBV20-1
cdr3_length: 10
d_call: NA
clone_size: NA
j_call: TRBJ1-5
cdr3_aa: CSGGGQPQHF
cdr3_nt: TGCAGTGGAGGGGGGCAGCCCCAGCATTTT

v_call: TRBV25-1
cdr3_length: 16
d_call: TRBD2
clone_size: NA
j_call: TRBJ2-5
cdr3_aa: CASSEWSSGGAETQYF
cdr3_nt: TGTGCCAGCAGTGAATGGAGTAGCGGGGGGGCAGAGACCCAGTACTTC

v_call: TRBV29-1
cdr3_length: 13
d_call: NA
clone_size: NA
j_call: TRBJ2-3
cdr3_aa: CSVEIGLGDTQYF
cdr3_nt: TGCAGCGTTGAAATAGGGTTGGGAGATACGCAGTATTTT

v_call: TRBV7-6
cdr3_length: 20
d_call: TRBD1
clone_size: many
j_call: TRBJ2-2
cdr3_aa: CASSLNPGQRISLNTGELFF
cdr3_nt: TGTGCCAGCAGCCTCAATCCGGGACAGAGGATAAGTCTAAATACCGGGGAGCTGTTTTTT

v_call: TRBV4-2
cdr3_length: 17
d_call: TRBD1
clone_size: NA
j_call: TRBJ1-4
cdr3_aa: CASSRAGLGTENEKLFF
cdr3_nt: TGTGCCAGCAGCCGAGCGGGCCTCGGGACAGAAAATGAAAAACTGTTTTTT

v_call: TRBV9
cdr3_length: 14
d_call: NA
clone_size: NA
j_call: TRBJ2-1
cdr3_aa: CASSGLDFYNEQFF
cdr3_nt: TGTGCCAGCAGCGGTCTGGACTTTTACAATGAGCAGTTCTTC

v_call: TRBV15
cdr3_length: 14
d_call: NA
clone_size: few
j_call: TRBJ1-2
cdr3_aa: CATSITGRNYGYTF
cdr3_nt: TGTGCCACCAGCATTACGGGAAGGAACTATGGCTACACCTTC

v_call: TRBV13
cdr3_length: 14
d_call: NA
clone_size: NA
j_call: TRBJ2-5
cdr3_aa: CASSSRRASETQYF
cdr3_nt: TGTGCCAGCAGCTCCCGGAGGGCCAGTGAGACCCAGTACTTC

v_call: TRBV28
cdr3_length: 15
d_call: TRBD2
clone_size: few
j_call: TRBJ2-7
cdr3_aa: CASSEPLGLAVEQYF
cdr3_nt: TGTGCCAGCAGTGAGCCACTAGGACTAGCTGTCGAGCAGTACTTC

v_call: TRBV15
cdr3_length: 14
d_call: NA
clone_size: NA
j_call: TRBJ2-7
cdr3_aa: CATSRDVGVYEQYF
cdr3_nt: TGTGCCACCAGCAGAGATGTGGGGGTATACGAGCAGTACTTC

v_call: TRBV20-1
cdr3_length: 12
d_call: NA
clone_size: few
j_call: TRBJ2-7
cdr3_aa: CSARSATWEQYF
cdr3_nt: TGCAGTGCTAGATCAGCGACATGGGAGCAGTACTTC

v_call: TRBV20-1
cdr3_length: 15
d_call: NA
clone_size: few
j_call: TRBJ1-2
cdr3_aa: CSAREPRDGSYGYTF
cdr3_nt: TGCAGTGCTAGAGAGCCCCGGGACGGAAGTTATGGCTACACCTTC

v_call: TRBV6-2/TRBV6-3
cdr3_length: 12
d_call: NA
clone_size: few
j_call: TRBJ1-1
cdr3_aa: CASSASNTEAFF
cdr3_nt: TGTGCCAGCAGTGCATCCAACACTGAAGCTTTCTTT

v_call: TRBV4-3
cdr3_length: 16
d_call: NA
clone_size: NA
j_call: TRBJ2-2
cdr3_aa: CASSQLGGRNTGELFF
cdr3_nt: TGCGCCAGCAGCCAATTGGGTGGTAGGAACACCGGGGAGCTGTTTTTT

v_call: TRBV7-9
cdr3_length: 16
d_call: NA
clone_size: NA
j_call: TRBJ2-7
cdr3_aa: CASSSMYTRGSYEQYF
cdr3_nt: TGTGCCAGCAGCTCCATGTACACAAGGGGGTCCTACGAGCAGTACTTC